The sequence of this T cell receptor (beta chain) was determined in a study of shared clonotypes between healthy human individuals. Germline V gene data show CDR1 as KGHSH and CDR2 as LQKENI. Trimming removed 0 bases from V and 2 bases from J, with 10 bases in between. This CDR3 has 15 residues. TCRdb keeps only in-frame clones here, not all; method: immunoSEQ multiplex PCR. In the table there are some 2,000,000 clones, roughly 96% of which are singletons. The source is a young man in good health. The chain recombines TRBV18 with TRBJ1-2; TRBD1 might be the D (5 bases). The source material was naive CD4+ T cells sorted from blood. Subset specified: CD45RA+ positively selected. The CDR3 coding sequence is TGTGCCAGCTCACCACCGTTGGAGGGGAACTATGGCTACACCTTC. Protein product: CASSPPLEGNYGYTF.